The entry below describes one T cell receptor (beta chain). The antigen is unknown. Data came from immunoSEQ multiplex PCR; TCRdb stores just in-frame clones and leaves some out. The sample lists 50,000 to 60,000 clones; about 90% were seen once. The sample is drawn from a study of graft-versus-host responses after intestinal transplantation. About the research overall: Transplant recipients had multivisceral, liver-intestinal, or isolated intestinal grafts. Recipients uniformly received anti-thymocyte globulin induction, followed by tacrolimus and steroids for around 3 years.

Whole-study results and caveats: High graft-versus-host to host-versus-graft clonal ratios were found in allografts of patients who had graft-donor T cell macrochimerism. Recipient bone marrow held GvH clones, some seen earlier in ileum or blood.

The TCR sequence derives from a human donor who was the organ donor for an intestinal transplant. The starting material was unstimulated CD4+ T cells sorted from spleen or lymph node cells, obtained before transplant.

The chain's CDR3 is CAISDPLVAGLTQFF. CDR3 DNA sequence: TGTGCCATCAGTGATCCCCTGGTAGCGGGATTGACGCAGTTCTTC. The chain employs TRBV10-3 and TRBJ2-1; the match to TRBD2 covers 8 bases. Losses at the gene ends were 3 bases for V and 12 bases for J; bases not matched to a gene: 13. Germline V gene lookup returns CDR1 ENHRY and CDR2 SYGVKD. The CDR3 extends over 15 amino acids.